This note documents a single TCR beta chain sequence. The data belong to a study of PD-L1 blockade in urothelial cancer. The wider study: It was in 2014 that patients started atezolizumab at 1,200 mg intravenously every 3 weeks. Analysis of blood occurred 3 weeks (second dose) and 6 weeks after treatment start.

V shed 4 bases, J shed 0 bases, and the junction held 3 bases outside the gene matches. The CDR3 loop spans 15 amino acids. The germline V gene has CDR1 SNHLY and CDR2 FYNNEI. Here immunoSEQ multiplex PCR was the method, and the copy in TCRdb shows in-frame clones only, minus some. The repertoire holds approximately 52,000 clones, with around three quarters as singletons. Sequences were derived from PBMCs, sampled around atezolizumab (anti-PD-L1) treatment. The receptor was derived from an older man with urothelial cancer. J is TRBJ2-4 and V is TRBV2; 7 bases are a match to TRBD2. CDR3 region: CASSGTRIAKNIQYF. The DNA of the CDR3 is TGTGCCAGCAGTGGGACTAGAATAGCCAAAAACATTCAGTACTTC.